The rows below give T cell receptor beta chains drawn from one sample of a study of blood T cell repertoires in COVID-19. Using immunoSEQ multiplex PCR, the repertoire was profiled, and TCRdb retains in-frame clones only, with some absent. The sample lists 200,000 to 300,000 clones, approximately 82% occurring once. Input material: peripheral blood. Every receptor here comes from a woman of 80 years or more with acute or convalescent COVID-19. CDR3s leave out the opening cysteine and the closing phenylalanine or tryptophan.

cdr3_length v_call cdr3_aa
13 TRBV5-6 ASSSWGALPEKLF
15 TRBV19 ASRLGIEGLGIEKLF
14 TRBV3-1/TRBV3-2 ASTPVGDYRTDTQY
15 TRBV3-1/TRBV3-2 ASSQDLVAGRNYEQY
16 TRBV21-1 ASSKAQGFLESKNIQY
13 TRBV6-5 ASSPDSSGGNTIY
14 TRBV6-5 ASSYGHSRNTGELF
13 TRBV4-3 ASSRLGTGAGELF
11 TRBV6-6 ASRDRTYNEQF
11 TRBV29-1 SVVTGFQETQY
13 TRBV5-4 ASSFPGGPDYGYT
12 TRBV7-2 ASSSTGRKETQY
11 TRBV5-4 ASRPDTTGELF